Following are 10 T cell receptor beta chains from one sample sequenced in a study of tumor-infiltrating lymphocytes in localized non-small cell lung cancer. Assay: immunoSEQ multiplex PCR; the TCRdb copy retains only in-frame clones and omits some. The sample lists around 6,500 clones, 60% to 80% seen once, with 7% to 9% in the top ten. Sequencing was carried out using lung tumor tissue. All receptors derive from a human donor with non-small cell lung cancer.

The chain recombines TRBV7-6 with TRBJ2-1, with D uncertain. Looked up from germline, CDR1 is SGHVS and CDR2 is FNYEAQ. CDR3 length: 11 residues. V lost 1 base and J lost 10, with 5 bases in between. CDR3 protein: CASSLVGEQFF. The DNA of the CDR3 is TGTGCCAGCAGCTTAGTAGGGGAGCAGTTCTTC.

The genes are TRBV5-4 and TRBJ1-2; 7 bases are shared with TRBD1. The germline V gene has CDR1 SGHNT and CDR2 YYREEE (reference sequence). The junction had 4 bases not matched to a gene; V was cut back by 3 bases and J by 8 bases. The CDR3 spans 12 residues. The CDR3 region is CASSSPGQGYTF. The CDR3 DNA follows: TGTGCCAGCAGCTCTCCGGGACAGGGCTACACCTTC.

The rearrangement links TRBV20-1 to TRBJ2-7; D gene unclear. The CDR3 has 11 residues. The V end was cut by 3 bases, the J end by 0 bases, with 3 bases between. The germline V gene has CDR1 DFQATT and CDR2 SNEGSKA (reference sequence). The CDR3 here is CSASSSYEQYF. In DNA form, the CDR3 reads TGCAGTGCTAGCAGCTCCTACGAGCAGTACTTC.

In this sample, this clone turned up a few times. The V gene is TRBV15, the J gene TRBJ2-2; D may be TRBD2 (6 bases). V lost 11 bases to trimming and J lost 5 bases, with 21 bases between them. Germline CDR1 and CDR2: LNHNV and YYDKDF (reference sequence). This CDR3 has 15 residues. CDR3 sequence reads: CAASYGRRETGELFF. The DNA of the CDR3 is TGTGCCGCGAGTTATGGGCGGAGGGAAACCGGGGAGCTGTTTTTT.

The chain carries TRBV7-3 and TRBJ2-5; no definite D call. CDR1 SGHTA and CDR2 FQGTGA come from the germline V gene. Between the trimmed V and J ends, which lost 5 bases and 2 bases, there was a span of 9 bases. The CDR3 covers 13 residues. The CDR3 here is CASSHQRQETQYF. DNA for the CDR3: TGTGCCAGCAGCCACCAACGGCAAGAGACCCAGTACTTC.

The V and J genes are TRBV10-1 and TRBJ2-1; possible D gene TRBD2, 6 bases. In germline, CDR1 is WNHNN, CDR2 SYGVQD (reference sequence). V was trimmed by 3 bases and J by 4 bases, leaving 13 bases between them. CDR3 size: 15 residues. The DNA for the CDR3 is TGCGCCAGCAGTGAAGGAAGTAGCGGTTACAATGAGCAGTTCTTC. This codes for CASSEGSSGYNEQFF.

J is TRBJ1-2 and V is TRBV27; a weak D match, TRBD1 (5 bases). The V and J ends lost 2 bases and 1 base respectively, with 5 bases between them. Germline values: CDR1 MNHEY, CDR2 SMNVEV (reference sequence). This CDR3 spans 13 amino acids. The CDR3 reads CASSLQGNYGYTF. For the CDR3, the DNA is TGTGCCAGCAGTTTACAGGGTAACTATGGCTACACCTTC.

The chain is built from TRBV18 and TRBJ2-3; D unresolved. Per the germline V gene, CDR1 is KGHSH and CDR2 is LQKENI. The CDR3 contains 13 residues. The V end was cut by 0 bases, the J end by 1 base, with 2 bases between. CDR3 nucleotide sequence: TGTGCCAGCTCACCACCGGGCACAGATACGCAGTATTTT. As protein: CASSPPGTDTQYF. Complete variable domain (other parts from reference TRBV18 and TRBJ2-3): NAGVMQNPRHLVRRRGQEARLRCSPMKGHSHVYWYRQLPEEGLKFMVYLQKENIIDESGMPKERFSAEFPKEGPSILRIQQVVRGDSAAYFCASSPPGTDTQYFGPGTRLTVL.

This clone appeared once. The rearrangement links TRBV7-2 to TRBJ1-2; D gene ambiguous. CDR1 SGHTA and CDR2 FQGNSA come from the germline V gene. This CDR3 is 14 amino acids long. V lost 3 bases, J lost 1 base, and 9 bases lay in between. The CDR3 here is CASSLNSLNYGYTF. The CDR3 coding sequence is TGTGCCAGCAGCTTGAACAGCCTTAACTATGGCTACACCTTC. Filled out from reference TRBV7-2 and TRBJ1-2, the complete variable domain reads GAGVSQSPSNKVTEKGKDVELRCDPISGHTALYWYRQSLGQGLEFLIYFQGNSAPDKSGLPSDRFSAERTGGSVSTLTIQRTQQEDSAVYLCASSLNSLNYGYTFGSGTRLTVV.

The genes are TRBV5-1 and TRBJ2-1; D might be TRBD2 (5 bases). Per germline, CDR1 SGHRS and CDR2 YFSETQ. CDR3 length: 15 amino acids. The V gene lost 0 bases and the J gene lost 10 bases, with 17 bases spanning the gap. The CDR3 bases are TGCGCCAGCAGCTTGGCGCTAGCCCCTACCCGGGAGCAGTTCTTC. Amino acids: CASSLALAPTREQFF.